Sequencing of this T cell receptor (beta chain) was carried out in a study of blood T cell repertoires in COVID-19. Some clones are missing from TCRdb's copy, which holds only in-frame ones; the method was immunoSEQ multiplex PCR. Of about 160,000 clones in the sample, around 87% were seen once. Deletions cut 4 bases from V and 0 bases from J, with 5 bases between. Germline V gene sequence: CDR1 KGHDR, CDR2 SFDVKD. The CDR3 is made up of 14 amino acids. The sample comprised PBMCs or T cells enriched from blood (not recorded which). This chain links TRBV24-1 with TRBJ1-4; no clear D gene. The origin of this receptor is a woman aged 45-65 years who had recovered from COVID-19. The CDR3 DNA reads as TGTGCCACCAGTGACCCCACAACTAATGAAAAACTGTTTTTT. Translating it yields CATSDPTTNEKLFF.